This T cell receptor beta chain was recorded in a study of identical twins. The CDR3 extends over 11 amino acids. Germline V gene sequence: CDR1 SQVTM, CDR2 ANQGSEA. J was trimmed by 14 bases and V by 6 bases; bases with no gene match: 6. MiXCR, run by TCRdb on the 5' RACE reads, gives a single entry per CDR3 protein. The sample has roughly 690,000 distinct CDR3 sequences, 21% seen once. These data were likewise used in another study, on T cells expressing NK-cell markers.

The receptor was derived from a woman younger than 35 in good health. The sequenced material came from PBMCs. The J gene is TRBJ2-3, the V gene TRBV29-1; 12 bases are shared with TRBD2. CDR3 region: CSVLGLAGRYF. The CDR3 bases are TGCAGCGTCCTCGGACTAGCGGGACGGTATTTT.